Given below is one T cell receptor beta chain in context. This PCR relied on a set of 60 Vbeta primers and 13 Jbeta primers. Method: immunoSEQ multiplex PCR; TCRdb's copy keeps in-frame clones and lacks some. The sample consists of about 180,000 clones, about four fifths of them appearing once. The data derive from a study of cytomegalovirus exposure and HLA in healthy donors. The germline gives CDR1 SGHVS, CDR2 FQNEAQ. CDR3 length: 15 amino acids. The V gene end was trimmed by 5 bases and the J gene end by 9 bases; junction bases not matched to a gene: 11. This rearrangement joins TRBV7-8 to TRBJ2-7; 12 bases agree with TRBD2. Sequences were obtained from PBMCs. This clonotype was sampled from a man aged 30 to 39 in good health and CMV-seronegative. The CDR3 region is CASSPGLAGSVWQYF. DNA of the CDR3: TGTGCCAGCAGCCCTGGACTAGCGGGATCGGTGTGGCAGTACTTC.